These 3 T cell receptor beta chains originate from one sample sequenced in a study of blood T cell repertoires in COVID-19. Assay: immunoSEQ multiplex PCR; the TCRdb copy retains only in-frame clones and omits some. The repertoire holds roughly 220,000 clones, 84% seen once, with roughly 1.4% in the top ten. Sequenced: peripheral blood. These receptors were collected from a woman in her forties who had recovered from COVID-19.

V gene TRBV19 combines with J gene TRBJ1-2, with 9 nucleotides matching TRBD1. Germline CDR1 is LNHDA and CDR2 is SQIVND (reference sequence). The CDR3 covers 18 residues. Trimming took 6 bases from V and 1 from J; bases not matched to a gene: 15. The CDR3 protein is CASSRPPGQGPLNYGYTF. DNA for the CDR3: TGTGCCAGTAGCCGCCCACCGGGACAGGGTCCCCTTAACTATGGCTACACCTTC.

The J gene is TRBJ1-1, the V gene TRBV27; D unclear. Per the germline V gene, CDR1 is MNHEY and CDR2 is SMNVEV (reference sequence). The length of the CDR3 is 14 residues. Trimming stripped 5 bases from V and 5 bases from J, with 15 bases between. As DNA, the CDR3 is TGTGCCAGCAGTACTACGAACATTTGGACTGAAGCTTTCTTT. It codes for CASSTTNIWTEAFF.

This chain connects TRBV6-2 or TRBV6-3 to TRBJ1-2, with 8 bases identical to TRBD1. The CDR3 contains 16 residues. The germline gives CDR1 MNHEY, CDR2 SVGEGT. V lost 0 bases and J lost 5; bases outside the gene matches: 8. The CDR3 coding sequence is TGTGCCAGCAGTTACTCGGCAGTGACAGGGGATTATGGCTACACCTTC. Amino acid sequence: CASSYSAVTGDYGYTF.